A selection of T cell receptor beta chains follows, all from one sample in a study of blood T cells in healthy people across ages. TCRdb used MiXCR to reprocess the 5' RACE reads, holding one entry per CDR3 protein. The sample has hundreds of thousands of distinct CDR3 sequences; about three fifths are singletons. Sequencing used blood. The receptors stem from a man aged 30 to 45 in good health. The conserved cysteine and the conserved F or W are not part of the CDR3 here. The size field is filled for only some rows; it gives once, few, many or a size class.

v_call: TRBV6-1; clone_size: .; j_call: TRBJ2-1; cdr3_aa: ASSEEFGSSNEQF
v_call: TRBV12-3/TRBV12-4; clone_size: few; j_call: TRBJ2-7; cdr3_aa: ASSLSGTGNEQY
v_call: TRBV7-6; clone_size: few; j_call: TRBJ2-1; cdr3_aa: ASSLTLGTSGGLSEQF
v_call: TRBV13; clone_size: .; j_call: TRBJ1-2; cdr3_aa: ASSFFDRDRVGYT
v_call: TRBV20-1; clone_size: .; j_call: TRBJ2-5; cdr3_aa: SARDPDRTDQETQY
v_call: TRBV5-1; clone_size: .; j_call: TRBJ2-3; cdr3_aa: ASSSTSPSTDTQY
v_call: TRBV20-1; clone_size: once; j_call: .; cdr3_aa: SALNGIDEQY
v_call: TRBV15; clone_size: few; j_call: .; cdr3_aa: ATSLGLAGYEQY
v_call: TRBV20-1; clone_size: .; j_call: TRBJ1-2; cdr3_aa: SGRDSLRGYT
v_call: TRBV6-1; clone_size: .; j_call: TRBJ2-5; cdr3_aa: ASSERPGVPTFETQY
v_call: TRBV25-1; clone_size: .; j_call: TRBJ2-6; cdr3_aa: ASSPVYKGAGANVLT
v_call: TRBV20-1; clone_size: .; j_call: TRBJ2-3; cdr3_aa: SALPGRGNTDTQY
v_call: TRBV5-1; clone_size: many; j_call: TRBJ2-7; cdr3_aa: ASKVEGSGEQY
v_call: TRBV6-1; clone_size: .; j_call: TRBJ2-1; cdr3_aa: ASSDLGEGEQF
v_call: TRBV6-5; clone_size: .; j_call: TRBJ2-3; cdr3_aa: ASSSAGTGGTDTQY
v_call: TRBV15; clone_size: few; j_call: TRBJ2-7; cdr3_aa: ATSLPRGLNYEQY
v_call: TRBV4-3; clone_size: .; j_call: TRBJ2-3; cdr3_aa: ASSQDISDTQY
v_call: TRBV7-2; clone_size: .; j_call: TRBJ2-1; cdr3_aa: ASSSERGRADEQF
v_call: TRBV7-8; clone_size: .; j_call: TRBJ1-5; cdr3_aa: ASSPNRDNQPQH
v_call: TRBV6-5; clone_size: .; j_call: TRBJ1-1; cdr3_aa: ASSQDKPGRTEAF
v_call: TRBV9; clone_size: .; j_call: TRBJ2-1; cdr3_aa: ASSVAPASADNEQF
v_call: TRBV7-9; clone_size: .; j_call: TRBJ1-2; cdr3_aa: ASSGQANSGGYT
v_call: TRBV6-5; clone_size: few; j_call: TRBJ2-1; cdr3_aa: ASSTTGLREQF
v_call: TRBV5-1; clone_size: .; j_call: TRBJ2-5; cdr3_aa: ASSLPGTQETQY
v_call: TRBV30; clone_size: .; j_call: TRBJ2-2; cdr3_aa: AWSPGGTARSGELF
v_call: TRBV12-3/TRBV12-4; clone_size: .; j_call: TRBJ1-2; cdr3_aa: ASSPGPSYT
v_call: TRBV7-9; clone_size: .; j_call: TRBJ1-3; cdr3_aa: ASSSSLGGNTIY
v_call: TRBV7-6; clone_size: .; j_call: TRBJ2-7; cdr3_aa: ASRWRGRYKY
v_call: TRBV5-6; clone_size: .; j_call: .; cdr3_aa: ASSLDLAGYYEQY
v_call: TRBV29-1; clone_size: .; j_call: TRBJ2-1; cdr3_aa: SAPSAGYNEQF
v_call: TRBV11-2; clone_size: few; j_call: TRBJ2-3; cdr3_aa: ASSSSGAGGSGDTQY
v_call: TRBV4-1; clone_size: .; j_call: TRBJ2-1; cdr3_aa: ASSQGLAGGWHEQF
v_call: TRBV7-2; clone_size: .; j_call: TRBJ2-7; cdr3_aa: ASSLIHYEQY
v_call: TRBV20-1; clone_size: .; j_call: TRBJ2-7; cdr3_aa: SARYHGSSYEQY
v_call: TRBV20-1; clone_size: .; j_call: TRBJ1-1; cdr3_aa: SANHGDTEAF
v_call: TRBV29-1; clone_size: .; j_call: TRBJ1-2; cdr3_aa: SLVTGGAYGYT
v_call: TRBV29-1; clone_size: many; j_call: TRBJ2-5; cdr3_aa: SVPGAGKVTQY
v_call: TRBV6-5; clone_size: .; j_call: TRBJ2-5; cdr3_aa: ASSYGGLVETQY
v_call: TRBV30; clone_size: .; j_call: .; cdr3_aa: AWSVSQLYEQY
v_call: TRBV29-1; clone_size: .; j_call: TRBJ2-7; cdr3_aa: SGVPGSSGEQY
v_call: TRBV3-1; clone_size: .; j_call: TRBJ1-6; cdr3_aa: ASSQGGGHLNSPLH